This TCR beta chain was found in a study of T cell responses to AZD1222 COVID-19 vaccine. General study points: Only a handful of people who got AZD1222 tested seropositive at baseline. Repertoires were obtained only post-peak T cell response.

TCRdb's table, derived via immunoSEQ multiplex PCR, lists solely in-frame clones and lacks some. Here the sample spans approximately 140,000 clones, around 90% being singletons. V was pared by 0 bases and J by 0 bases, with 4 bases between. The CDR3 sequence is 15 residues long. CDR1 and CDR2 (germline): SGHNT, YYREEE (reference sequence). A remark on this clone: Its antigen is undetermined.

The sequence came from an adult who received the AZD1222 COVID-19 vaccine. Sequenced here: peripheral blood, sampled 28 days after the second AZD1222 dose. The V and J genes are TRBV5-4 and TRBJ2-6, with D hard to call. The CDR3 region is CASSLALSGANVLTF. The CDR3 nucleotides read TGTGCCAGCAGCTTGGCCCTCTCTGGGGCCAACGTCCTGACTTTC.